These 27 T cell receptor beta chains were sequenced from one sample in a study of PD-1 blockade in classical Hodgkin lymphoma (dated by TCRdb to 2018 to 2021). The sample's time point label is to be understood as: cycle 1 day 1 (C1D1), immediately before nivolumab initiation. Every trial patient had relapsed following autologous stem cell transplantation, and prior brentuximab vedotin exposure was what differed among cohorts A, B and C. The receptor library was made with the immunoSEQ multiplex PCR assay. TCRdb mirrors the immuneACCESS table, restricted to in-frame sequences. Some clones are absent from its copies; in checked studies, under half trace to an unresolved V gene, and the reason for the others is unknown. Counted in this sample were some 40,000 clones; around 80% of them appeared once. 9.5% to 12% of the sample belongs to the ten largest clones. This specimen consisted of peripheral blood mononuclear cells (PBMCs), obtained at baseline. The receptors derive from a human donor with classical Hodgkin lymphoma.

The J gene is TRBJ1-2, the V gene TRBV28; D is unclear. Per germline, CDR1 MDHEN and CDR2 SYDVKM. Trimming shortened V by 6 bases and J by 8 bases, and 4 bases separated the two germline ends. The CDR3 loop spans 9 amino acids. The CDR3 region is CASRGGYTF. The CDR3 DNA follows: TGTGCCAGCAGGGGGGGCTACACCTTC.

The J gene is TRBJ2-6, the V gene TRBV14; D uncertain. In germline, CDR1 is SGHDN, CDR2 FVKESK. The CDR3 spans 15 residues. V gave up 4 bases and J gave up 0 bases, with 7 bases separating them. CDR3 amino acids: CASSPLTSGANVLTF. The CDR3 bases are TGTGCCAGCAGCCCACTTACCTCTGGGGCCAACGTCCTGACTTTC.

CDR3 loop: CATRTGLAETDTQYF. CDR3 bases: TGTGCCACGCGCACTGGACTAGCGGAAACAGATACGCAGTATTTT. This chain links TRBV10-3 with TRBJ2-3, with 10 bases aligning to TRBD2. Germline V gives CDR1 ENHRY, CDR2 SYGVKD. The CDR3 extends over 15 amino acids. The ends lost 10 bases at V and 3 bases at J; junction bases unmatched: 10.

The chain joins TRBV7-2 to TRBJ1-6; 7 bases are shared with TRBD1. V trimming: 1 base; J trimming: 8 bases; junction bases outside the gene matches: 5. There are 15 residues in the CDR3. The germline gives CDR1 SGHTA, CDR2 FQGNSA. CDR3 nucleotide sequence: TGTGCCAGCAGCTTAGGACAGGGCAAGGATTCACCCCTCCACTTT. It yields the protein CASSLGQGKDSPLHF.

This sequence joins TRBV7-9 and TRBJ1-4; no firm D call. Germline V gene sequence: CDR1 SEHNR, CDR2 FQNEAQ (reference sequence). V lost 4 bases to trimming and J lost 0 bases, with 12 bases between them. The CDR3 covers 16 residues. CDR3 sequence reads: CASSSGRAATNEKLFF. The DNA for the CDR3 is TGTGCCAGCAGCTCCGGACGGGCTGCAACTAATGAAAAACTGTTTTTT.

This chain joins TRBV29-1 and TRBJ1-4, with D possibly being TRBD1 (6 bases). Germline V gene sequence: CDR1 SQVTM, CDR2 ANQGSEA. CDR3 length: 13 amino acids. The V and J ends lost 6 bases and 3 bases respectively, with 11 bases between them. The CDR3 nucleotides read TGCAGCGTACAGGGCGTATCTAATGAAAAACTGTTTTTT. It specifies CSVQGVSNEKLFF.

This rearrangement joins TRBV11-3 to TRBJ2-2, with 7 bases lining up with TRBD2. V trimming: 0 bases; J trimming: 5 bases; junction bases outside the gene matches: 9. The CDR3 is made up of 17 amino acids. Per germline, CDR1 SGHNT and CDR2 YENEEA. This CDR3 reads CASSLDEPGGGTGELFF. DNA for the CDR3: TGTGCCAGCAGCTTAGATGAACCGGGAGGCGGTACCGGGGAGCTGTTTTTT.

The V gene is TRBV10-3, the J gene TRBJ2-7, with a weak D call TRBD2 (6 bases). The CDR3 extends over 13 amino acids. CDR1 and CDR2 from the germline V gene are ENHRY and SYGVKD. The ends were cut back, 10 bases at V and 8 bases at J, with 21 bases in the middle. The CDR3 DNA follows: TGTGCCACCAAGAATCAGGGACTTACGCAGCAGTACTTC. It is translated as CATKNQGLTQQYF.

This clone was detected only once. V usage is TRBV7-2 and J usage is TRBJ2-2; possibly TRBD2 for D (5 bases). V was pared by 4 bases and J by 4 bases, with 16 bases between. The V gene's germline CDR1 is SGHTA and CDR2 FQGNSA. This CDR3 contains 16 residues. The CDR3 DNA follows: TGTGCCAGCAGCTCCCTAGGTAGGGCGGGCACCGGGGAGCTGTTTTTT. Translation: CASSSLGRAGTGELFF. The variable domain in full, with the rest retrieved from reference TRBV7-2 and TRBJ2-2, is GAGVSQSPSNKVTEKGKDVELRCDPISGHTALYWYRQSLGQGLEFLIYFQGNSAPDKSGLPSDRFSAERTGGSVSTLTIQRTQQEDSAVYLCASSSLGRAGTGELFFGEGSRLTVL.

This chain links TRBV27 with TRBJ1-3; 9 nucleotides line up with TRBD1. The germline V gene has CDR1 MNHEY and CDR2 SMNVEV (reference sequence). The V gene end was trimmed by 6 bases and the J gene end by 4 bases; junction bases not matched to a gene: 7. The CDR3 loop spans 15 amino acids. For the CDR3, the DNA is TGTGCCAGCAGCCTCAAGGGACAGGGAGGAAACACCATATATTTT. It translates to CASSLKGQGGNTIYF.

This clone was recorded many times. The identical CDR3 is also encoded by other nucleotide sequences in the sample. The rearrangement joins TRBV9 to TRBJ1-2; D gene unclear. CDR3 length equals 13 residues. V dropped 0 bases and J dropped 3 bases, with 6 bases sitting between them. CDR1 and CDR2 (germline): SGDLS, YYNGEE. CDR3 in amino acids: CASSVGGDYGYTF. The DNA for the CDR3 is TGTGCCAGCAGCGTAGGCGGTGACTATGGCTACACCTTC.

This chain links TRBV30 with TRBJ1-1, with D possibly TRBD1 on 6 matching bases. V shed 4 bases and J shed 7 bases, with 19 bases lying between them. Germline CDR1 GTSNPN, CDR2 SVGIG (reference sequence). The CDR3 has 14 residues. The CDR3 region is CAWKLGQSRGEAFF. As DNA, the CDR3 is TGTGCCTGGAAATTAGGACAGAGCCGGGGTGAAGCTTTCTTT.

The CDR3 coding sequence is TGCGCCAGCAGCCAAGCGCCTAGGGGTAGATCCGGGGAGCTGTTTTTT. This encodes CASSQAPRGRSGELFF. The rearrangement links TRBV4-3 to TRBJ2-2; a weak D match, TRBD1 (5 bases). Germline assignment: CDR1 LGHNA and CDR2 YSLEER. V shed 1 base and J shed 6 bases, with 15 bases lying between them. CDR3 length: 16 residues.

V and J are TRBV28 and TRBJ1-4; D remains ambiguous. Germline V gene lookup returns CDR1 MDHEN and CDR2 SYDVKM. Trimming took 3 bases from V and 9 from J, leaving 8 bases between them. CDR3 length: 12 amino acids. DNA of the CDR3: TGTGCCAGCAGTTTGATCAGGAAAAAACTGTTTTTT. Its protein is CASSLIRKKLFF.

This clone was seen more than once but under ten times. CDR3 region: CASRPSVTSDYGYTF. CDR3 sequence (DNA): TGTGCCAGCAGACCCTCTGTGACATCTGATTATGGCTACACCTTC. The chain links TRBV28 to TRBJ1-2; D remains ambiguous. The V end was cut by 6 bases, the J end by 5 bases, with 19 bases between. Germline CDR1 and CDR2: MDHEN and SYDVKM. This CDR3 is 15 amino acids long.

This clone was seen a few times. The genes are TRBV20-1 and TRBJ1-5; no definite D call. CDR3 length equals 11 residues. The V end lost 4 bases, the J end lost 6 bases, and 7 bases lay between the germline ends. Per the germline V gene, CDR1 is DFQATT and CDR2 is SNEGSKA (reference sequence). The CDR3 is CSAIAVQPQHF. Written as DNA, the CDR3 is TGCAGTGCTATCGCGGTTCAGCCCCAGCATTTT.

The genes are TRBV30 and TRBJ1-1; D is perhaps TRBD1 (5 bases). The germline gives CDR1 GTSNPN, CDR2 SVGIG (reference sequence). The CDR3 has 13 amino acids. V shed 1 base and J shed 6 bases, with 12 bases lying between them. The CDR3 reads CAWSDEGFAEAFF. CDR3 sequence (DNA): TGTGCCTGGAGTGATGAGGGGTTCGCTGAAGCTTTCTTT. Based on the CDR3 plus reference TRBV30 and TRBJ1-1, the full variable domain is SQTIHQWPATLVQPVGSPLSLECTVEGTSNPNLYWYRQAAGRGLQLLFYSVGIGQISSEVPQNLSASRPQDRQFILSSKKLLLSDSGFYLCAWSDEGFAEAFFGQGTRLTVV.

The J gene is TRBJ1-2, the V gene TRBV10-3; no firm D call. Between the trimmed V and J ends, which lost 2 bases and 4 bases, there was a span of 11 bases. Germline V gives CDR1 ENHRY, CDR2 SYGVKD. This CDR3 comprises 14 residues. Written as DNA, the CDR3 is TGTGCCATCAGTGAGATAGGTGCGGCCTATGGCTACACCTTC. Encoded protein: CAISEIGAAYGYTF.

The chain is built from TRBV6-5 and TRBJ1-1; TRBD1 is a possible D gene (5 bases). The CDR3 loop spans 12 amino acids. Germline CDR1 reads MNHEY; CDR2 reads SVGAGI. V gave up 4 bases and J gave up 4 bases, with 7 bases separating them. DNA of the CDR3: TGTGCCAGCAGTTGGGGGGGCACTGAAGCTTTCTTT. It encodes CASSWGGTEAFF.

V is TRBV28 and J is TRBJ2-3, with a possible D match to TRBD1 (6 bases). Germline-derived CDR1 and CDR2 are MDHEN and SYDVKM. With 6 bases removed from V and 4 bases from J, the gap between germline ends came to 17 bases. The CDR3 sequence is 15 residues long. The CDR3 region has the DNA TGTGCCAGCAGGGACCTAACAGGGAAACCAGATACGCAGTATTTT. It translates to CASRDLTGKPDTQYF.

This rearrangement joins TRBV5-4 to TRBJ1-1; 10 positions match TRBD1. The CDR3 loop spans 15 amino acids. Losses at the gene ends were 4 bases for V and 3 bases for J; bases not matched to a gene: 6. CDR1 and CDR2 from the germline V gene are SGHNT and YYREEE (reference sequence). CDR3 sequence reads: CASSPWTGGDTEAFF. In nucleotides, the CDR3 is TGTGCCAGCAGCCCCTGGACAGGGGGGGACACTGAAGCTTTCTTT.

CDR3 sequence (DNA): TGCGCCAGCAGCCAATCACTAGAGACCCTCACAGATACGCAGTATTTT. It codes for CASSQSLETLTDTQYF. The chain joins TRBV4-1 to TRBJ2-3, with D tentatively TRBD2 (5 bases). Germline CDR1 MGHRA, CDR2 YSYEKL. V was clipped by 2 bases and J by 2 bases, with 14 bases between them. The CDR3 extends over 16 amino acids.

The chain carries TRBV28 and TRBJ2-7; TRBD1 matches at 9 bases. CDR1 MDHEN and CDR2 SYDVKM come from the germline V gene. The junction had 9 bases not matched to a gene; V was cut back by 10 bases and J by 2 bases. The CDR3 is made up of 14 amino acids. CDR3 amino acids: CATTRTGVTYEQYF. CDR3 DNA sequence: TGTGCCACTACCAGGACAGGGGTGACCTACGAGCAGTACTTC.

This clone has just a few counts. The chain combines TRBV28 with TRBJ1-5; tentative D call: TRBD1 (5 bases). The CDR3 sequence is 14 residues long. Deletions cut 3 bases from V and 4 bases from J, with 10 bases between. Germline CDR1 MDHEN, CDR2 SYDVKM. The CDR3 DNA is TGTGCCAGCAGTTTTCCAGGGTTTAATCAGCCCCAGCATTTT. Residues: CASSFPGFNQPQHF.

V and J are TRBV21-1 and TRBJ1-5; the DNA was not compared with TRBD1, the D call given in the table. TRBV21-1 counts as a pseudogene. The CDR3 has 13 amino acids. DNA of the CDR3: TGTGCCAGCAGCGTCGACAGGGATCAGCCCCAGCATTTT. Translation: CASSVDRDQPQHF.

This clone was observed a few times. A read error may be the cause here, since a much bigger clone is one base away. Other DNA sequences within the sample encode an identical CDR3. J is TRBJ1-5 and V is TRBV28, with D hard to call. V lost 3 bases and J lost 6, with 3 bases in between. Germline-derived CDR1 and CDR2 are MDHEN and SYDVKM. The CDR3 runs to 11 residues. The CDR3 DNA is TGTGCCAGCAGTTTGGGTCAGCCCCAGCATTTT. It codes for CASSLGQPQHF.

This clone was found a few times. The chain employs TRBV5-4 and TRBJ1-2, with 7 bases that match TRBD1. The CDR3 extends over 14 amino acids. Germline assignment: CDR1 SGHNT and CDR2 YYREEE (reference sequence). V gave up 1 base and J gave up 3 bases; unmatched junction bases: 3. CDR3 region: CASSLTGVDYGYTF. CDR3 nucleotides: TGTGCCAGCAGCTTGACAGGGGTGGACTATGGCTACACCTTC.